These 10 T cell receptor beta chains share one sample of origin, sequenced in a study of T cells in Graves' hyperthyroidism and ophthalmopathy. The source material, RNA transcripts, was used to amplify TCR beta CDR3 regions. The HTBI primer set served for first-round RT-PCR of the TCR CDR3. TCRdb reanalysed the multiplex PCR reads using MiXCR and keeps one entry per CDR3 protein. The data show about 520,000 distinct CDR3 sequences, with less than 25% seen just once and more than 25% held by the top ten. The sample consisted of blood. All receptors come from a man between 18 and 35 years old with Graves' hyperthyroidism.

The rearrangement links TRBV7-2 to TRBJ1-1; the D is unclear. The CDR3 loop spans 15 amino acids. Germline V gene lookup returns CDR1 SGHTA and CDR2 FQGNSA. Trimming stripped 2 bases from V and 1 base from J, with 11 bases between. CDR3 in amino acids: CTSSLYGGKNTEAFF. The CDR3 DNA reads as TGTACCAGCAGCTTATATGGCGGAAAGAACACTGAAGCTTTCTTT. The variable domain in full, completed from reference TRBV7-2 and TRBJ1-1, reads GAGVSQSPSNKVTEKGKDVELRCDPISGHTALYWYRQSLGQGLEFLIYFQGNSAPDKSGLPSDRFSAERTGGSVSTLTIQRTQQEDSAVYLCTSSLYGGKNTEAFFGQGTRLTVV.

Ten or more counts support this clonotype. V and J are TRBV28 and TRBJ2-2; the D gene is possibly TRBD2 (6 bases). In germline, CDR1 is MDHEN, CDR2 SYDVKM. CDR3 length: 15 amino acids. V was cut by 3 bases and J by 5 bases, with 13 bases left in between. CDR3 nucleotides: TGTGCCAGCAGTTTGGGGAGGAGCGGGACCGGGGAGCTGTTTTTT. It is translated as CASSLGRSGTGELFF.

This clonotype came up many times. V is TRBV30 and J is TRBJ2-5; possible D gene TRBD1, 5 bases. V lost 4 bases and J lost 5, with 14 bases in between. Germline values: CDR1 GTSNPN, CDR2 SVGIG (reference sequence). This CDR3 comprises 13 residues. The CDR3 reads CAWTQVLGETQYF. The CDR3 DNA is TGTGCCTGGACACAGGTCTTGGGGGAGACCCAGTACTTC.

Ten or more counts support this clonotype. The rearrangement links TRBV20-1 to TRBJ2-7; D may match TRBD1 or TRBD2 (7 bases each). Germline assignment: CDR1 DFQATT and CDR2 SNEGSKA (reference sequence). The CDR3 is made up of 15 amino acids. Trimming left V 5 bases short and J 2 bases short, with 19 bases between. In DNA, the CDR3 is TGCAGTGCTTCACTCCCACAGGGGACTACCTACGAGCAGTACTTC. It specifies CSASLPQGTTYEQYF.

Many counts were recorded for this clonotype. The chain links TRBV6-2 or TRBV6-3 to TRBJ1-5; no clear D. This CDR3 has 14 amino acids. Germline-derived CDR1 and CDR2 are MNHEY and SVGEGT. Trimming removed 7 bases from V and 1 base from J, with 11 bases in between. CDR3 loop: CASTRFPSNQPQHF. DNA of the CDR3: TGTGCCAGCACTCGGTTTCCGAGCAATCAGCCCCAGCATTTT.

This clonotype was recorded at least ten times. V usage is TRBV7-6 and J usage is TRBJ2-7; no clear D. There are 13 residues in the CDR3. Trimming cost V 6 bases and J 3 bases, with 12 bases left between them. CDR1 is SGHVS and CDR2 is FNYEAQ in the germline V gene. CDR3 amino acids: CASSPAAGYEQYF. DNA for the CDR3: TGTGCCAGCAGTCCGGCGGCAGGCTACGAGCAGTACTTC.

This clonotype was picked up many times. The chain uses TRBV7-9 and TRBJ1-1, with 8 bases fitting TRBD1. V gave up 5 bases and J gave up 7 bases; unmatched junction bases: 9. CDR1 is SEHNR and CDR2 is FQNEAQ in the germline V gene (reference sequence). The CDR3 is 14 residues long. The CDR3 protein is CASSAGDRGLEAFF. The CDR3 nucleotides are TGTGCCAGCAGCGCAGGAGACAGGGGCCTTGAAGCTTTCTTT.

V gene TRBV5-1 combines with J gene TRBJ2-7; tentative D call: TRBD2 (6 bases). CDR1 is SGHRS and CDR2 is YFSETQ in the germline V gene. The V gene lost 4 bases and the J gene lost 2 bases, with 19 bases spanning the gap. CDR3 length equals 16 residues. CDR3 nucleotide sequence: TGCGCCAGCAGCCTTTTGGAGGGGATTCAGCCCTACGAGCAGTACTTC. Translating it yields CASSLLEGIQPYEQYF.

The CDR3 DNA follows: TGTGCCAGCAGACCAACAGGGGGCCGTACGCAGTATTTT. The encoded protein is CASRPTGGRTQYF. The chain joins TRBV5-4 to TRBJ2-3; 9 positions match TRBD1. The CDR3 spans 13 residues. The V and J ends lost 5 bases and 8 bases, in that order; junction bases with no gene match: 6. Germline V CDR1 and CDR2: SGHNT, YYREEE (reference sequence).

The chain carries TRBV5-1 and TRBJ2-7, with 11 bases that match TRBD2. CDR1 and CDR2 (germline): SGHRS, YFSETQ. Trimming cost V 0 bases and J 2 bases; bases outside gene matches: 4. The CDR3 is made up of 16 amino acids. The CDR3 loop reads CASSLGGTSGAYEQYF. The CDR3 DNA reads as TGCGCCAGCAGCTTGGGAGGGACTAGCGGTGCCTACGAGCAGTACTTC.